These 17 T cell receptor beta chains originate from one sample sequenced in a study of shared clonotypes between healthy human individuals. Clones were sequenced by immunoSEQ multiplex PCR, and TCRdb holds only the in-frame ones, with some missing. The table lists 2 million to 3 million clones, 90% to 95% of them singletons, with about 0.13% in the top ten. The sample comprised naive CD4+ T cells sorted from blood. The subset here: CD45RA+ positively selected. The receptor source for this set is a man between 18 and 29 years old in good health.

The chain is built from TRBV18 and TRBJ2-1; D unclear. With 3 bases removed from V and 10 bases from J, the gap between germline ends came to 13 bases. There are 13 residues in the CDR3. Germline CDR1 and CDR2: KGHSH and LQKENI. The CDR3 loop reads CASSPSSQREQFF. In DNA form, the CDR3 reads TGTGCCAGCTCACCGTCATCCCAAAGAGAGCAGTTCTTC.

The CDR3 reads CASSLGQGAEKLFF. DNA of the CDR3: TGTGCCAGCAGCCTGGGACAGGGAGCCGAAAAACTGTTTTTT. The chain is built from TRBV5-5 and TRBJ1-4, with 9 bases identical to TRBD1. Germline CDR1 reads SGHKS; CDR2 reads YYEKEE (reference sequence). Germline trimming cut 4 bases from V and 8 bases from J; bases unmatched to any gene: 6. CDR3 length: 14 amino acids.

The gene calls are TRBV11-2 and TRBJ1-4; D call uncertain. The CDR3 sequence is 15 residues long. The V gene's germline CDR1 is SGHAT and CDR2 FQNNGV. The V end was cut by 1 base, the J end by 4 bases, with 10 bases between. The CDR3 coding sequence is TGTGCCAGCAGCTTAGTCTGGGGATTTAATGAAAAACTGTTTTTT. Its translation: CASSLVWGFNEKLFF.

The genes are TRBV5-6 and TRBJ2-7; D ambiguous. Germline V CDR1 and CDR2: SGHDT, YYEEEE. The CDR3 spans 13 residues. The V end lost 1 base, the J end lost 2 bases, and 7 bases lay between the germline ends. In DNA, the CDR3 is TGTGCCAGCAGCTTGACAGCTACCTACGAGCAGTACTTC. Translating gives CASSLTATYEQYF.

This clone was detected once. This rearrangement joins TRBV10-3 to TRBJ2-3; weak D call: TRBD2 (6 bases). V dropped 4 bases and J dropped 4 bases, with 12 bases sitting between them. The CDR3 contains 14 residues. The germline V gene has CDR1 ENHRY and CDR2 SYGVKD. The CDR3 spells CAISVRDRSDTQYF. DNA of the CDR3: TGTGCCATCAGTGTGCGGGATCGTTCAGATACGCAGTATTTT.

This chain links TRBV7-9 with TRBJ1-1, with D possibly TRBD1 on 6 matching bases. The CDR3 is made up of 15 amino acids. Germline CDR1 reads SEHNR; CDR2 reads FQNEAQ (reference sequence). V was clipped by 1 base and J by 4 bases, with 13 bases between them. The CDR3 is CASSLEGGQGTEAFF. CDR3 nucleotide sequence: TGTGCCAGCAGCTTAGAGGGGGGCCAGGGCACTGAAGCTTTCTTT. Drawing the rest from reference TRBV7-9 and TRBJ1-1, the complete variable domain is DTGVSQNPRHKITKRGQNVTFRCDPISEHNRLYWYRQTLGQGPEFLTYFQNEAQLEKSRLLSDRFSAERPKGSFSTLEIQRTEQGDSAMYLCASSLEGGQGTEAFFGQGTRLTVV.

V gene TRBV6-5 combines with J gene TRBJ2-5, with D perhaps being TRBD1 or TRBD2 (5 bases each). The CDR3 length is 14 residues. V shed 4 bases and J shed 4 bases, with 13 bases lying between them. The germline CDR1 and CDR2 sequences are MNHEY and SVGAGI. CDR3 sequence reads: CASSFEGTGETQYF. The CDR3 DNA is TGTGCCAGCAGTTTCGAGGGGACGGGAGAGACCCAGTACTTC.

This clone showed up just once. The rearrangement links TRBV9 to TRBJ2-7; D possibly uses TRBD1 or TRBD2 (7 bases each). The germline CDR1 and CDR2 sequences are SGDLS and YYNGEE. V gave up 3 bases and J gave up 2 bases, with 12 bases separating them. The CDR3 loop spans 14 amino acids. As DNA, the CDR3 is TGTGCCAGCAGCGCAGGGGGGGGACCCTACGAGCAGTACTTC. It specifies CASSAGGGPYEQYF.

Concerning this clone: The sample contains more than one DNA sequence encoding this CDR3. The CDR3 coding sequence is TGTGCCAGCAGAGAGGGGCCTAATTCACCCCTCCACTTT. Protein: CASREGPNSPLHF. The rearrangement joins TRBV28 to TRBJ1-6, with D perhaps TRBD1 (5 bases). The germline V gene encodes CDR1 MDHEN and CDR2 SYDVKM. Deletions cut 6 bases from V and 6 bases from J, with 9 bases between. The CDR3 consists of 13 residues.

The J gene is TRBJ1-6, the V gene TRBV5-8; TRBD1 might be the D (5 bases). Germline V gene data show CDR1 as SGHTS and CDR2 as YDEGEE. V dropped 2 bases and J dropped 10 bases, with 16 bases sitting between them. The CDR3 is 15 residues long. CDR3 coding DNA: TGTGCCAGCAGCTTAGGAGCCAGGGCTGGATCACCCCTCCACTTT. Translated: CASSLGARAGSPLHF. The whole variable domain, filled in from reference TRBV5-8 and TRBJ1-6, reads EAGVTQSPTHLIKTRGQQATLRCSPISGHTSVYWYQQALGLGLQFLLWYDEGEERNRGNFPPRFSGRQFPNYSSELNVNALELEDSALYLCASSLGARAGSPLHFGNGTRLTVT.

The chain carries TRBV5-1 and TRBJ2-3; 11 bases agree with TRBD2. V shed 2 bases and J 0 bases; nucleotides not matched to a gene: 8. The CDR3 totals 18 residues. Germline assignment: CDR1 SGHRS and CDR2 YFSETQ. The CDR3 DNA is TGCGCCAGCAGCTTCCCGGGACTAGCGGAGGGTAGCACAGATACGCAGTATTTT. This sequence encodes CASSFPGLAEGSTDTQYF.

The genes are TRBV11-2 and TRBJ2-2, with TRBD2 matching over 7 bases. After removal of 5 bases from V and 4 bases from J, the junction contained 16 bases not matched to a gene. CDR3 length equals 18 residues. Germline values: CDR1 SGHAT, CDR2 FQNNGV. The CDR3 DNA sequence: TGTGCCAGCAGCCCACTCAAAGGGGAGCGGGGAACCACCGGGGAGCTGTTTTTT. Amino acid sequence: CASSPLKGERGTTGELFF.

The chain joins TRBV2 to TRBJ1-5; weak D call: TRBD1 (6 bases). CDR3 length: 15 residues. V dropped 4 bases and J dropped 10 bases, with 20 bases sitting between them. Germline V gene sequence: CDR1 SNHLY, CDR2 FYNNEI. The CDR3 DNA reads TGTGCCAGCAGTGGAATGGGCAGGGGCTCTCAACCCCAGCATTTT. Translating it yields CASSGMGRGSQPQHF.

V is TRBV4-1 and J is TRBJ2-7; weak D call: TRBD2 (6 bases). Germline lookup yields CDR1 MGHRA and CDR2 YSYEKL. The CDR3 contains 15 residues. The V and J ends lost 2 bases and 0 bases respectively, with 11 bases between them. CDR3 residues: CASSQPLEGSYEQYF. DNA for the CDR3: TGCGCCAGCAGCCAACCACTGGAGGGCTCCTACGAGCAGTACTTC.

This chain connects TRBV7-6 to TRBJ2-7; TRBD2 matches 8 bases. After removal of 1 base from V and 6 bases from J, the junction contained 8 bases not matched to a gene. Germline V gene sequence: CDR1 SGHVS, CDR2 FNYEAQ. The CDR3 totals 15 residues. CDR3 sequence (DNA): TGTGCCAGCAGCTTAGATCAAGCGGGAGTGGGCGAGCAGTACTTC. This translates into CASSLDQAGVGEQYF.

The chain joins TRBV14 to TRBJ2-2; unclear D gene. The V end was cut by 1 base, the J end by 3 bases, with 6 bases between. The CDR3 spans 14 residues. The germline gives CDR1 SGHDN, CDR2 FVKESK. The CDR3 loop reads CASSQVTYTGELFF. CDR3 nucleotides: TGTGCCAGCAGCCAAGTCACATACACCGGGGAGCTGTTTTTT.

This chain links TRBV4-1 with TRBJ2-3, with 10 bases lining up with TRBD2. The CDR3 consists of 18 residues. Germline V gives CDR1 MGHRA, CDR2 YSYEKL. The V and J ends lost 1 base and 0 bases, in that order; junction bases with no gene match: 7. CDR3: CASSQVFPTSGSTDTQYF. CDR3 DNA sequence: TGCGCCAGCAGCCAAGTTTTTCCGACTAGCGGGAGCACAGATACGCAGTATTTT.